This TCR beta chain was observed in a study of blood T cells in healthy people across ages. Study context: Capture via template switching afforded approximately one barcoded beta molecule per two T cells.

With a J-beta primer mix and a sample-barcoded 5' primer, a second PCR ran about 6 to 11 cycles. One entry per CDR3 protein, called by TCRdb with MiXCR from the 5' RACE reads. The sample holds about 570,000 distinct CDR3 sequences, about 25% seen once. Whole-study results and caveats: Without sorted subsets, naive and antigen-experienced compartments could not be conclusively compared. Nothing was known about donor CMV status, and this possibly confounded expanded clonotype changes.

As to this clonotype: Its matching antigen is unknown.

Germline CDR1 is LNHNV and CDR2 is YYDKDF (reference sequence). The CDR3 runs to 14 residues. V lost 4 bases, J lost 11 bases, and 20 bases lay in between. Sequenced sample: blood. The rearrangement links TRBV15 to TRBJ1-1; weak D call: TRBD1 (6 bases). The receptor was isolated from a woman in her 70s in good health. CDR3 DNA: TGTGCCACCAGCACGACCCACCCGGGGGCGGGGGCTTTCTTT. As protein: CATSTTHPGAGAFF. The variable domain in full, with the rest retrieved from reference TRBV15 and TRBJ1-1, is DAMVIQNPRYQVTQFGKPVTLSCSQTLNHNVMYWYQQKSSQAPKLLFHYYDKDFNNEADTPDNFQSRRPNTSFCFLDIRSPGLGDTAMYLCATSTTHPGAGAFFGQGTRLTVV.